A selection of T cell receptor beta chains follows, all from one sample in a study of immune cell composition in non-small cell lung cancer. Assay used: immunoSEQ multiplex PCR; TCRdb lists only in-frame clones, some missing. The sample consists of about 2,500 clones, around 76% of them appearing once. Sequenced input: lung tumor tissue. All receptors come from a human donor with non-small cell lung cancer. Each CDR3 is given with its conserved first and last residue. The D gene is left open where the match is weak. Not every row has a clone size; where given, it reads once, few, many or a size class.

j_call	cdr3_length	v_call	clone_size	d_call	cdr3_nt	cdr3_aa
TRBJ2-3	13	TRBV30	.	TRBD2	TGTGCCTGGAAGGGACTAGCGACAGATACGCAGTATTTT	CAWKGLATDTQYF
TRBJ2-3	17	TRBV18	once	.	TGTGCCAGCTCACACCGACCTAGCAATTCAAGGACAGATACGCAGTATTTT	CASSHRPSNSRTDTQYF
TRBJ1-1	11	TRBV2	.	.	TGTGCCAGACAGATGAACACTGAAGCTTTCTTT	CARQMNTEAFF
TRBJ1-2	13	TRBV6-6	.	TRBD1	TGTGCCAGCAGAGCAACAGGGGGCTATGGCTACACCTTC	CASRATGGYGYTF
TRBJ2-3	13	TRBV2	.	.	TGTGCCAGCGGGGGGACGGAGCTGGGAACGCAGTATTTT	CASGGTELGTQYF
TRBJ1-1	16	TRBV19	.	.	TGTGCCAGTAGTATTATTTGGGGTCAGGGGAGCGGTGAAGCTTTCTTT	CASSIIWGQGSGEAFF
TRBJ2-2	13	TRBV5-5	.	.	TGTGCCAGCAGCCGACAGAACACCGGGGAGCTGTTTTTT	CASSRQNTGELFF
TRBJ1-2	14	TRBV5-2	.	.	TGTGCCAGCAGCTTAGGGGACACGTTCTATGGCTACACCTTC	CASSLGDTFYGYTF
TRBJ1-4	15	TRBV30	once	.	TGTGCCTGGAGTGTACAGGACGCCCCTGTAGAAAAACTGTTTTTT	CAWSVQDAPVEKLFF
TRBJ1-5	14	TRBV2	.	.	TGTGCCAGCAGTGAAGTAGGGGCGCGTCAGCCCCAGCATTTT	CASSEVGARQPQHF
TRBJ2-2	14	TRBV27	.	.	TGTGCCAGCAGTTTACAGGCGTATACCGGGGAGCTGTTTTTT	CASSLQAYTGELFF
TRBJ2-3	15	TRBV9	.	.	TGTGCCAGCAACCCTCCCCAGGGCTGGACAGATACGCAGTATTTT	CASNPPQGWTDTQYF
TRBJ1-2	12	TRBV7-9	few	.	TGTGCCAGCAGCTTCGAGGGTAACGGCTACACCTTC	CASSFEGNGYTF
TRBJ2-2	15	TRBV2	.	TRBD1	TGTGCCAGCAGTACAATCGACAGGGAAGTCGGGGAGCTGTTTTTT	CASSTIDREVGELFF
TRBJ1-2	13	TRBV9	.	.	TGTGCCAGCAGCACCCGAAACAGCTATGGCTACACCTTC	CASSTRNSYGYTF
TRBJ2-7	14	TRBV14	.	.	TGTGCCAGCAGCCGGCAACAGGGTTACTACGAGCAGTACTTC	CASSRQQGYYEQYF
TRBJ1-3	15	TRBV7-9	.	TRBD1	TGTGCCAGCAGCCCCTGGACAGGGAAGGGAAACACCATATATTTT	CASSPWTGKGNTIYF
TRBJ1-6	14	TRBV6-5	.	TRBD1	TGTGCCAGCAGTTACTCGAAGGGACAGGGGCCCCTCCACTTT	CASSYSKGQGPLHF
TRBJ1-4	17	TRBV4-1	once	.	TGCGCCAGCAGCCAAGAGTACCGGGGTGGGGGAGGAGAAAAACTGTTTTTT	CASSQEYRGGGGEKLFF
TRBJ2-5	15	TRBV11-2	.	TRBD1	TGTGCCAGCAGCTTAAAGACAGGGGTGGGAAAGACCCAGTACTTC	CASSLKTGVGKTQYF
TRBJ1-1	17	TRBV7-9	.	.	TGTGCCAGCAGCTCGGCGATAGGGATTGGGAGTGATACTGAAGCTTTCTTT	CASSSAIGIGSDTEAFF
TRBJ1-6	14	TRBV30	.	.	TGTGCCTGGAGTGTAGAGGATTTCAATTCACCCCTCCACTTT	CAWSVEDFNSPLHF
TRBJ2-2	14	TRBV19	once	.	TGTGCCAGTAGCACAGGGAGGAACACCGGGGAGCTGTTTTTT	CASSTGRNTGELFF
TRBJ1-6	16	TRBV7-9	.	TRBD1	TGTGCCAGCAGCTTAGGACAGGGTTTTTATAATTCACCCCTCCACTTT	CASSLGQGFYNSPLHF
TRBJ2-2	17	TRBV25-1	.	.	TGTGCCAGCAGTGTTGTCCCGGGTACGACGAACACCGGGGAGCTGTTTTTT	CASSVVPGTTNTGELFF
TRBJ1-5	15	TRBV7-2	.	.	TGTGCCAGCACCAGGGGCTTGGATAGCAATCAGCCCCAGCATTTT	CASTRGLDSNQPQHF
TRBJ1-1	15	TRBV7-9	.	TRBD1	TGTGCCAGCAGCCTCGGACAGGGGCCGAACACTGAAGCTTTCTTT	CASSLGQGPNTEAFF
TRBJ2-7	15	TRBV5-4	few	.	TGTGCCAGCAGCCCGCCGGGACAAAGGGCGGTCGAGCAGTACTTC	CASSPPGQRAVEQYF
TRBJ2-5	17	TRBV4-2	.	.	TGTGCCAGCAGCCAGGTCGTGTACGGGTGGCGTCAAGAGACCCAGTACTTC	CASSQVVYGWRQETQYF
TRBJ1-2	17	TRBV11-2	.	.	TGTGCCAGCAGCTTAGGACTCGGGAGGCAGGGAGGTGGTGGCTACACCTTC	CASSLGLGRQGGGGYTF
TRBJ1-1	12	TRBV12-5	.	TRBD1	TGTGCTAGTGGCCATACAGGGGGCAGAGCTTTCTTT	CASGHTGGRAFF
TRBJ2-3	17	TRBV13	.	TRBD2	TGTGCCAGCTCCCTTAGGACTAGCGGGGGGGCTACAGATACGCAGTATTTT	CASSLRTSGGATDTQYF
TRBJ2-3	15	TRBV10-3	.	TRBD2	TGTGCCATCAGTGAGTGGCGGGGGGGCACAGATACGCAGTATTTT	CAISEWRGGTDTQYF
TRBJ2-1	14	TRBV19	.	TRBD1	TGTGCCAGTAGATTGGGACAGGGGGACAATGAGCAGTTCTTC	CASRLGQGDNEQFF
TRBJ1-1	15	TRBV5-4	.	.	TGTGCCAGCAGCTCGGGGGGTACCCTGAACACTGAAGCTTTCTTT	CASSSGGTLNTEAFF
TRBJ2-1	13	TRBV7-8	.	.	TGTGCCAGCAGCCCTTCTAGGGGCAATGAGCAGTTCTTC	CASSPSRGNEQFF
TRBJ2-1	13	TRBV10-3	.	.	TGTGCCATCAGGGGACAACTTTACAATGAGCAGTTCTTC	CAIRGQLYNEQFF
TRBJ1-1	16	TRBV19	.	.	TGTGCCAGTAGTATGGTCCCCACAGTCCTAGCCACTGAAGCTTTCTTT	CASSMVPTVLATEAFF
TRBJ2-3	15	TRBV5-4	once	TRBD2	TGTGCCAGCAGCCCTTGGACTAGAGAAACAGATACGCAGTATTTT	CASSPWTRETDTQYF
TRBJ1-2	14	TRBV9	.	.	TGTGCCAGCAGCTCAGGGGATCAGGGAAGAGGCTACACCTTC	CASSSGDQGRGYTF
TRBJ1-1	14	TRBV5-1	few	.	TGCGCCAGCAGCTTATTCAGGGTGGGGACTGAAGCTTTCTTT	CASSLFRVGTEAFF
TRBJ1-2	13	TRBV29-1	.	.	TGCAGCGTTGAAACTGGGCTGGCCTATGGCTACACCTTC	CSVETGLAYGYTF
TRBJ1-1	14	TRBV11-2	.	.	TGTGCCAGCAGCCGCTGGGGGGGGAACACTGAAGCTTTCTTT	CASSRWGGNTEAFF
TRBJ1-1	13	TRBV4-1	.	.	TGCGCCAGCAGCCAGCTCCAGGGCACTGAAGCTTTCTTT	CASSQLQGTEAFF
TRBJ2-7	11	TRBV20-1	once	.	TGCAGTGCTAGTCGCGGCTACGAGCAGTACTTC	CSASRGYEQYF
TRBJ2-1	14	TRBV2	.	TRBD2	TGTGCCAGCAGTGCTAGCGGGACCTACAATGAGCAGTTCTTC	CASSASGTYNEQFF
TRBJ1-3	14	TRBV5-8	once	.	TGTGCCAGCAGCAGACAGGTCTCTGGAAACACCATATATTTT	CASSRQVSGNTIYF
TRBJ2-2	17	TRBV5-1	.	TRBD1	TGCGCCAGCAGCTCTCGTCCGACAGGGGGCAAAACCGGGGAGCTGTTTTTT	CASSSRPTGGKTGELFF
TRBJ2-3	14	TRBV5-1	.	.	TGCGCCAGCAGCTTGGGGCACCAACCAGATACGCAGTATTTT	CASSLGHQPDTQYF
TRBJ2-7	14	TRBV19	once	TRBD1	TGTGCCACCTCCGGGACAGGGGGCATCTACGAGCAGTACTTC	CATSGTGGIYEQYF
TRBJ2-2	14	TRBV28	.	.	TGTGCCAGCAGTTATCCAGGCGTCCCCGGGGAGCTGTTTTTT	CASSYPGVPGELFF
TRBJ2-3	15	TRBV9	.	.	TGTGCCAGCAGTCTCACGGGCGGGAGCACAGATACGCAGTATTTT	CASSLTGGSTDTQYF